Listed here is a single T cell receptor beta chain. The data were obtained in a study of CD8 T cells in ankylosing spondylitis. Trimming shortened V by 0 bases and J by 2 bases, and 12 bases separated the two germline ends. The CDR3 has 16 amino acids. Germline loops: CDR1 MNHEY, CDR2 SMNVEV (reference sequence). Each CDR3 protein gets one entry after TCRdb re-called the 5' RACE reads with MiXCR. In the table there are about 140,000 distinct CDR3 sequences, roughly 8.3% of which are singletons. The chain is built from TRBV27 and TRBJ2-3, with D possibly TRBD2 on 6 matching bases. Material: synovial fluid, either unsorted or a sorted T cell fraction (not recorded which). The source of this sequence is a male donor with ankylosing spondylitis. The CDR3 protein is CASSLSPAGFTDTQYF. The CDR3 nucleotides are TGTGCCAGCAGTTTATCCCCAGCGGGCTTCACAGATACGCAGTATTTT.